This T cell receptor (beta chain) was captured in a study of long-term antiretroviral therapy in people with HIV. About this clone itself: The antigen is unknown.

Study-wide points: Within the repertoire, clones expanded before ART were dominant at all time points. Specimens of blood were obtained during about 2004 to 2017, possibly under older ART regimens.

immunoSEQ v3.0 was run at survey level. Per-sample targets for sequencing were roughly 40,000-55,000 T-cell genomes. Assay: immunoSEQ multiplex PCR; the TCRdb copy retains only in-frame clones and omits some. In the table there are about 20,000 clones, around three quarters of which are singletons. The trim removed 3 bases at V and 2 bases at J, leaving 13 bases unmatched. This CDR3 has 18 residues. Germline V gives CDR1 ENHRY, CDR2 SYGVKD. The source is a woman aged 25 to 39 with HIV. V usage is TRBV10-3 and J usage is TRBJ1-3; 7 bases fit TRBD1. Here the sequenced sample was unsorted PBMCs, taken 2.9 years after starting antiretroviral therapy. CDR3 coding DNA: TGTGCCATCAGTGATTTAGGACAGGCTTCCCGGGCTGGAAACACCATATATTTT. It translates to CAISDLGQASRAGNTIYF.